The present TCR beta chain was sequenced within a study of T cell responses to AZD1222 COVID-19 vaccine. Study overall: Second doses at about 4 or about 12 weeks were pooled.

Study-wide results and limits: Nearly half of the spike-specific TCRs reportedly recognize variant regions that carry no mutations. Spike was spanned by vaccine-associated CD4 TCRs, with dominance at 160-218 and 743-854.

The data were produced by immunoSEQ multiplex PCR, yet TCRdb's version contains in-frame clones alone and is incomplete. Of around 160,000 clones listed, roughly 91% are singletons. Note on this clone: Its antigen remains unknown.

Source: peripheral blood, taken on day 0 of AZD1222 vaccination. This receptor was identified in an adult in good health.

In DNA form, the CDR3 reads TGCGCCAGCAGCCTCCCATCAGGACAGGGGCTTTCGAACACTGAAGCTTTCTTT. Protein product: CASSLPSGQGLSNTEAFF. The chain recombines TRBV5-1 with TRBJ1-1; 9 positions match TRBD1. Germline loops: CDR1 SGHRS, CDR2 YFSETQ. This CDR3 has 18 residues. Trimming removed 4 bases from V and 1 base from J; junction bases left unmatched: 14.